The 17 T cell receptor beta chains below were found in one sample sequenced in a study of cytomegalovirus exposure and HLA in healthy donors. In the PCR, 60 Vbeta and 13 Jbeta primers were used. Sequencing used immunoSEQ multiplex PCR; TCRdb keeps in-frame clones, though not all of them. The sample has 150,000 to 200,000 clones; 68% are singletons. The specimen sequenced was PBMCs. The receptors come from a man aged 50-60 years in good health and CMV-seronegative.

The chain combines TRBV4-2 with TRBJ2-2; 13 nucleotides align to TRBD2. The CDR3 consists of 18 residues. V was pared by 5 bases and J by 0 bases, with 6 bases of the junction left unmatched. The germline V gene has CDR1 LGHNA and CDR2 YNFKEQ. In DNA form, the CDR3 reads TGTGCCAGCAGCTCGCGGACTAGCGGGGGACCGAACACCGGGGAGCTGTTTTTT. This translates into CASSSRTSGGPNTGELFF.

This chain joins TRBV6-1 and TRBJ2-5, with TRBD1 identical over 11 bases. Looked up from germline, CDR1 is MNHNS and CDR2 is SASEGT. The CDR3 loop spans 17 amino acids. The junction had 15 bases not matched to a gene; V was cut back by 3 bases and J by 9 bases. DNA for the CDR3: TGTGCCAGCAGTGACGGACAGGGGGCGCGATGGGTGGCGGCCCAGTACTTC. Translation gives CASSDGQGARWVAAQYF.

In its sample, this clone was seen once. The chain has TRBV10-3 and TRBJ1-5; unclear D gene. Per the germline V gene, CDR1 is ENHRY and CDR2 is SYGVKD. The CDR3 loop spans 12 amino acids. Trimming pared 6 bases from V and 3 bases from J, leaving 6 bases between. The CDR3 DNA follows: TGTGCCATCAGCGACAACAATCAGCCCCAGCATTTT. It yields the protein CAISDNNQPQHF.

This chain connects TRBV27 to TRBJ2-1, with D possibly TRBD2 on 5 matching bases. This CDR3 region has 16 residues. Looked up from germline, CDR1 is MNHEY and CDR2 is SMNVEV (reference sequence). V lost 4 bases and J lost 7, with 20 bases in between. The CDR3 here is CASSSNTVGVKNEQFF. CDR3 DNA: TGTGCCAGCAGTTCAAATACGGTGGGAGTAAAGAATGAGCAGTTCTTC.

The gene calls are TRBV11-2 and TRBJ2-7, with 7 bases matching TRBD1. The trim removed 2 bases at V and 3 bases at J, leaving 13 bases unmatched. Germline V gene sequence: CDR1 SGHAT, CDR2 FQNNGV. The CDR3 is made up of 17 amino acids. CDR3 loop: CASSLRPQGLFFYEQYF. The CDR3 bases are TGTGCCAGCAGCTTAAGGCCACAGGGGCTATTTTTCTACGAGCAGTACTTC.

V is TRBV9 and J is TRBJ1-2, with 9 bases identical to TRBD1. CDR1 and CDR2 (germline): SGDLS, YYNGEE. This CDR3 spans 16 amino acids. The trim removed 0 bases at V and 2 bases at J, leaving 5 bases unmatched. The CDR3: CASSVGGTGSNYGYTF. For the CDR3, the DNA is TGTGCCAGCAGCGTAGGGGGGACAGGGTCCAACTATGGCTACACCTTC.

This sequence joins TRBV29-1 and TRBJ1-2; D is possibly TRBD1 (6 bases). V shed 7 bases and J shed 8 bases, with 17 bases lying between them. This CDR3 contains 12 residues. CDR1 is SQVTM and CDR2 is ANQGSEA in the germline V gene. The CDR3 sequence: CSALRGALGYTF. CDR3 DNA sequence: TGCAGCGCCCTACGGGGGGCGCTCGGCTACACCTTC.

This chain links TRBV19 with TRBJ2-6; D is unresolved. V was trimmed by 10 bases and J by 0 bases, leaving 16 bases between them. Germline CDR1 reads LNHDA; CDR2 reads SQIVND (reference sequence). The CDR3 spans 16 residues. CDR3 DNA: TGTGCCACTACTCCAGGTGGAAGCTCTGGGGCCAACGTCCTGACTTTC. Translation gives CATTPGGSSGANVLTF.

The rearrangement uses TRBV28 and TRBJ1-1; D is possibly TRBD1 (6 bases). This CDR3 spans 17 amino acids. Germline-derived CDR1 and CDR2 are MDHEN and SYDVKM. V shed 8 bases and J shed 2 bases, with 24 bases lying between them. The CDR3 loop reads CASHRRGGRGSNTEAFF. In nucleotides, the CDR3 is TGTGCCAGCCATAGAAGGGGGGGTCGGGGATCCAACACTGAAGCTTTCTTT.

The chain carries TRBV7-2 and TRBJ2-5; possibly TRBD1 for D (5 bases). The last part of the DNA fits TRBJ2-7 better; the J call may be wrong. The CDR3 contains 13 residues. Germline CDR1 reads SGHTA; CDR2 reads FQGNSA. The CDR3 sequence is CASSLEGNYEQYF. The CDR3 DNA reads TGTGCCAGCAGCTTAGAGGGGAACTACGAGCAGTACTTC.

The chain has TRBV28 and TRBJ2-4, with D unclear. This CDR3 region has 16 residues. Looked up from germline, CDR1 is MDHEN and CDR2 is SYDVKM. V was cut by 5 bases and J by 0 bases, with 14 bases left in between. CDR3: CASSLDGVIAKNIQYF. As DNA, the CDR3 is TGTGCCAGCAGTCTTGACGGAGTCATAGCCAAAAACATTCAGTACTTC.

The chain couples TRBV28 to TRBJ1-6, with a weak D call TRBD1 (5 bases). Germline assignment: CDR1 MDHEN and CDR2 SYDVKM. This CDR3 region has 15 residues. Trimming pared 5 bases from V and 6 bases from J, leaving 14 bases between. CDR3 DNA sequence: TGTGCCAGCAGTCGCTCTCAGGGAGGTAATTCACCCCTCCACTTT. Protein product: CASSRSQGGNSPLHF.

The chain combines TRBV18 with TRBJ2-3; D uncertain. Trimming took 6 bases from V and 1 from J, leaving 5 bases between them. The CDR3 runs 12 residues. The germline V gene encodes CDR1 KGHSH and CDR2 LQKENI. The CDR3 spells CASSPGTDTQYF. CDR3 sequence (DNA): TGTGCCAGCTCCCCTGGCACAGATACGCAGTATTTT.

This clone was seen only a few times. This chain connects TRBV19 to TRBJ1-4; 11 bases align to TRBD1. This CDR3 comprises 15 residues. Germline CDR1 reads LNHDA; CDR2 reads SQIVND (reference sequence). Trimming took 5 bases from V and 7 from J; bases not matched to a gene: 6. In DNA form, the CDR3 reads TGTGCCAGTAGTTCTAGGACAGGGGGCGTTGAAAAACTGTTTTTT. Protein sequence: CASSSRTGGVEKLFF.

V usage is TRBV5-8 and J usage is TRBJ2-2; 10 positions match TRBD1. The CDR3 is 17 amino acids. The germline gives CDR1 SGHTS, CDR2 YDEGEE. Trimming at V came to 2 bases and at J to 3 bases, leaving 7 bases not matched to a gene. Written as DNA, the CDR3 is TGTGCCAGCAGCTTATCTGGACAGGGGGTTGACACCGGGGAGCTGTTTTTT. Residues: CASSLSGQGVDTGELFF.

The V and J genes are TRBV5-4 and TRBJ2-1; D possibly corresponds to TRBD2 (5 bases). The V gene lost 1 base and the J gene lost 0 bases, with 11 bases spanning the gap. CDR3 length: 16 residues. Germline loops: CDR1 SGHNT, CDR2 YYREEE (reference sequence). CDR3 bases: TGTGCCAGCAGCTTGTTCCGGGATTCCTCCTACAATGAGCAGTTCTTC. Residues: CASSLFRDSSYNEQFF. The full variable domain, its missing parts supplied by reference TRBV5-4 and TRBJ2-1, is ETGVTQSPTHLIKTRGQQVTLRCSSQSGHNTVSWYQQALGQGPQFIFQYYREEENGRGNFPPRFSGLQFPNYSSELNVNALELDDSALYLCASSLFRDSSYNEQFFGPGTRLTVL.

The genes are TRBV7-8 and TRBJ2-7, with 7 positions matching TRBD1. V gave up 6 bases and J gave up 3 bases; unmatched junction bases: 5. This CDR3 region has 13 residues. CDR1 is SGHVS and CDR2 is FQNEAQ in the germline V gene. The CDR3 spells CASSSTGVYEQYF. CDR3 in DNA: TGTGCCAGCAGTTCTACAGGGGTCTACGAGCAGTACTTC. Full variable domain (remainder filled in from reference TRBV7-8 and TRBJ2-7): GAGVSQSPRYKVAKRGQDVALRCDPISGHVSLFWYQQALGQGPEFLTYFQNEAQLDKSGLPSDRFFAERPEGSVSTLKIQRTQQEDSAVYLCASSSTGVYEQYFGPGTRLTVT.